This T cell receptor beta chain was sequenced in a study of blood T cell repertoires in COVID-19. Study overall: The United States, Italy and Spain provided the acute and convalescent COVID-19 samples.

As handled by the study authors: Reference gene primer amplification gave nucleated cell count estimates. Profiling relied on immunoSEQ multiplex PCR, and the TCRdb table lists in-frame clones only, not all of them. V, J and clone size are taken as reported in that table, and D and trimming were inferred from the DNA itself. Of around 450,000 clones in the sample, around 87% were seen once. Clinical histories supplied by participants themselves formed the basis of cohort assignment. All recovered Cohort 3 donors got two negative PCRs, got clearance, or saw symptom resolution. This TCR came from a woman aged 18-29 years who had recovered from COVID-19. The specimen sequenced was PBMCs or T cells enriched from blood (not recorded which).

This chain's CDR3 is CSVDGQEETQYF. CDR3 nucleotides: TGCAGCGTTGACGGACAGGAAGAGACCCAGTACTTC. The chain combines TRBV29-1 with TRBJ2-5, with 7 bases identical to TRBD1. The germline CDR1 and CDR2 sequences are SQVTM and ANQGSEA. The CDR3 runs to 12 residues. V was clipped by 3 bases and J by 3 bases; unmatched bases: 1.